The 13 T cell receptor beta chains below were found in one sample sequenced in a study of blood T cells in healthy people across ages. PCR was performed a second time for about 7 to 12 cycles using a sample-barcoded 5' primer and a J-beta primer mix. TCRdb called the 5' RACE reads again in MiXCR, with one record for every CDR3 protein. In the table there are some 1 million distinct CDR3 sequences, around 45% of which are singletons. The sample consisted of blood. The receptor source for this set is a woman aged 60-75 years in good health.

This clonotype came up once. CDR3 region: CASSHRDPRTQYF. CDR3 nucleotide sequence: TGTGCCAGCAGCCATCGGGACCCAAGAACCCAGTACTTC. The chain employs TRBV7-8 and TRBJ2-5, with D tentatively TRBD1 or TRBD2 (5 bases each). CDR3 length: 13 amino acids. CDR1 SGHVS and CDR2 FQNEAQ come from the germline V gene. V was pared by 5 bases and J by 8 bases, with 15 bases between. The variable domain in full, completed from reference TRBV7-8 and TRBJ2-5, reads GAGVSQSPRYKVAKRGQDVALRCDPISGHVSLFWYQQALGQGPEFLTYFQNEAQLDKSGLPSDRFFAERPEGSVSTLKIQRTQQEDSAVYLCASSHRDPRTQYFGPGTRLLVL.

The CDR3 DNA reads TGTGCCACCAGCCTTCCGCCAAGCAATGAGCAGTTCTTC. This gives the protein CATSLPPSNEQFF. The chain carries TRBV15 and TRBJ2-1, with no clear D. There are 13 residues in the CDR3. The germline CDR1 and CDR2 sequences are LNHNV and YYDKDF (reference sequence). V dropped 5 bases and J dropped 6 bases, with 11 bases sitting between them. The whole variable domain, filled in from reference TRBV15 and TRBJ2-1, reads DAMVIQNPRYQVTQFGKPVTLSCSQTLNHNVMYWYQQKSSQAPKLLFHYYDKDFNNEADTPDNFQSRRPNTSFCFLDIRSPGLGDTAMYLCATSLPPSNEQFFGPGTRLTVL.

This rearrangement joins TRBV6-1 to TRBJ2-1; the match to TRBD2 covers 9 bases. Germline V gene sequence: CDR1 MNHNS, CDR2 SASEGT. The CDR3 loop spans 16 amino acids. The J segment lost 5 bases and the V segment lost 2 bases, leaving 7 bases of the junction unmatched. CDR3 DNA: TGTGCCAGCAGTGAATTAGTTAGCGGGAGCCACAATGAGCAGTTCTTC. Residues: CASSELVSGSHNEQFF.

J is TRBJ2-1 and V is TRBV7-2; 9 bases fit TRBD2. The V segment lost 5 bases and the J segment 8 bases; nucleotides outside the gene matches: 7. Germline CDR1 SGHTA, CDR2 FQGNSA. The CDR3 sequence is 14 residues long. For the CDR3, the DNA is TGTGCCAGCAGCCGAGGGGGACTAGCCGATGAGCAGTTCTTC. Translating it yields CASSRGGLADEQFF.

This clonotype occurred a few times. The rearrangement links TRBV6-5 to TRBJ2-5, with D possibly being TRBD1 (5 bases). Deletions cut 2 bases from V and 7 bases from J, with 17 bases between. Germline CDR1 reads MNHEY; CDR2 reads SVGAGI. The CDR3 is 15 residues long. The CDR3 loop reads CASSYKHEHQGTQYF. DNA of the CDR3: TGTGCCAGCAGTTACAAGCATGAGCACCAGGGGACCCAGTACTTC.

The chain combines TRBV24-1 with TRBJ2-2; weak D call: TRBD1 (5 bases). V was shortened by 4 bases and J by 1 base, with 12 bases between the two germline ends. This CDR3 is 16 amino acids long. Germline loops: CDR1 KGHDR, CDR2 SFDVKD. The chain's CDR3 is CATSDSIQVNTGELFF. The CDR3 region has the DNA TGTGCCACCAGTGACTCAATACAGGTGAACACCGGGGAGCTGTTTTTT.

Only a few counts were recorded for this clonotype. This rearrangement joins TRBV10-3 to TRBJ1-1, with D possibly being TRBD1 (6 bases). Trimming removed 2 bases from V and 1 base from J, with 17 bases in between. The CDR3 extends over 17 amino acids. Per germline, CDR1 ENHRY and CDR2 SYGVKD. The CDR3 DNA reads TGTGCCATCAGTGAGCGCCTAGGGGGGAAGGAGAACACTGAAGCTTTCTTT. This codes for CAISERLGGKENTEAFF.

There are a few counts of this clonotype. V gene TRBV27 combines with J gene TRBJ2-7; possible D gene TRBD1, 6 bases. Germline values: CDR1 MNHEY, CDR2 SMNVEV (reference sequence). The CDR3 covers 16 residues. The V and J ends lost 6 bases and 0 bases respectively, with 18 bases between them. CDR3 in amino acids: CASRKTPRTDSYEQYF. CDR3 nucleotides: TGTGCCAGCAGAAAAACCCCCCGGACAGACTCCTACGAGCAGTACTTC.

The sample holds a few counts of this clonotype. The V and J genes are TRBV6-5 and TRBJ1-2; 7 nucleotides agree with TRBD1. Per the germline V gene, CDR1 is MNHEY and CDR2 is SVGAGI. V lost 0 bases to trimming and J lost 6 bases; unmatched junction nucleotides: 7. This CDR3 is 15 amino acids long. The DNA for the CDR3 is TGTGCCAGCAGTTACTCGGGGGGAGGGGGCGATGGCTACACCTTC. This codes for CASSYSGGGGDGYTF.

The chain has TRBV10-3 and TRBJ1-2, with TRBD1 as a possible D gene (6 bases). This CDR3 is 15 amino acids long. Germline assignment: CDR1 ENHRY and CDR2 SYGVKD. The V end was cut by 6 bases, the J end by 3 bases, with 17 bases between. The CDR3 region is CAIRTRGPADYGYTF. Written as DNA, the CDR3 is TGTGCCATCAGAACCCGGGGGCCGGCTGACTATGGCTACACCTTC.

Here the CDR3 DNA reads TGTGCCGGCGGAGGTGATACGCAGTATTTT. Translated: CAGGGDTQYF. The chain joins TRBV5-4 to TRBJ2-3, with a tentative D call TRBD2 (5 bases). The CDR3 has 10 residues. Germline CDR1 is SGHNT and CDR2 is YYREEE (reference sequence). V was cut by 10 bases and J by 6 bases, with 9 bases left in between.

In DNA, the CDR3 is TGTGCCAGCTCACCACCGGGTTCGGGACGTCTGGGCCGGGAGCAGTACTTC. Amino acids: CASSPPGSGRLGREQYF. This chain connects TRBV18 to TRBJ2-4; a weak D match, TRBD2 (6 bases). The ends were cut back, 0 bases at V and 13 bases at J, with 25 bases in the middle. The CDR3 has 17 amino acids. CDR1 is KGHSH, CDR2 LQKENI, per germline.

The chain joins TRBV12-3 or TRBV12-4 to TRBJ2-4; D gene ambiguous. The DNA end is more similar to TRBJ2-7, so the J call may be wrong. This CDR3 is 14 amino acids long. The CDR3 here is CASSVVGLLYEQYF. As DNA, the CDR3 is TGTGCCAGCAGTGTGGTAGGTCTACTCTACGAGCAGTACTTC.